A selection of T cell receptor beta chains follows, all from one sample in a study of cytomegalovirus exposure and HLA in healthy donors. TCRdb's copy holds only in-frame clones and misses some; the assay was immunoSEQ multiplex PCR. This table has 150,000 to 200,000 clones, about an eighth appearing once. The material sequenced was PBMCs. The receptors come from a man in his fifties or sixties in good health and CMV-seropositive. Both conserved end residues are part of each CDR3. A D gene is named only where the DNA matches it firmly. Part of the rows lack a size; the others show once, few, many or a class for expanded clones.

few	TRBV7-8	-	TRBJ2-5	CASSFRVRGKETQYF	TGTGCCAGCAGCTTTAGGGTTCGGGGAAAGGAGACCCAGTACTTC
-	TRBV6-5	TRBD2	TRBJ2-7	CASSYYTSASYEQYF	TGTGCCAGCAGTTACTATACTAGCGCCTCCTACGAGCAGTACTTC
-	TRBV6-5	TRBD1	TRBJ1-2	CASSYSTQGYGYTF	TGTGCCAGCAGTTACTCGACACAGGGGTATGGCTACACCTTC
few	TRBV6-5	-	TRBJ1-1	CASTGWMNTEAFF	TGTGCCAGCACAGGGTGGATGAACACTGAAGCTTTCTTT
-	TRBV9	TRBD1	TRBJ2-6	CASSFRTGGDGANVLTF	TGTGCCAGCAGCTTTCGGACAGGGGGCGATGGGGCCAACGTCCTGACTTTC
few	TRBV5-4	-	TRBJ2-4	CASSFGTGLAKNIQYF	TGTGCCAGCAGCTTTGGAACAGGCTTAGCCAAAAACATTCAGTACTTC
-	TRBV5-4	-	TRBJ2-6	CASSLPGRSGANVLTF	TGTGCCAGCAGCTTGCCAGGCCGCTCTGGGGCCAACGTCCTGACTTTC
-	TRBV28	TRBD1	TRBJ1-5	CASSDTGGAGQPQHF	TGTGCCAGCAGTGATACAGGGGGCGCTGGGCAGCCCCAGCATTTT
few	TRBV6-5	TRBD1	TRBJ1-2	CASSLTGVNGYTF	TGTGCCAGCAGTCTGACAGGGGTGAATGGCTACACCTTC
few	TRBV6-5	-	TRBJ1-6	CASSSRRDTPLHF	TGTGCCAGCAGTTCTCGACGGGATACACCCCTCCACTTT
few	TRBV4-3	TRBD2	TRBJ2-3	CASSQPIAGPYTDTQYF	TGCGCCAGCAGCCAACCTATAGCGGGGCCGTACACAGATACGCAGTATTTT
-	TRBV7-9	TRBD1	TRBJ1-6	CASSLTGTGDSPLHF	TGTGCCAGCAGCTTGACCGGGACAGGGGACTCACCCCTCCACTTT
-	TRBV28	TRBD1	TRBJ1-2	CASTSGQGYGYTF	TGTGCCAGCACTTCGGGACAGGGCTATGGCTACACCTTC
few	TRBV4-3	TRBD2	TRBJ2-3	CASSQEAGASTDTQYF	TGCGCCAGCAGCCAAGAAGCGGGGGCCTCCACAGATACGCAGTATTTT
few	TRBV10-2	TRBD2	TRBJ2-5	CASRGEGETQYF	TGCGCCAGCAGGGGGGAGGGAGAGACCCAGTACTTC
-	TRBV30	-	TRBJ2-3	CAWGRDWVQDTQYF	TGTGCCTGGGGACGGGACTGGGTTCAGGATACGCAGTATTTT
-	TRBV19	-	TRBJ2-7	CASSDPPQSRGEQYF	TGTGCCAGTAGCGACCCCCCCCAGAGTAGGGGCGAGCAGTACTTC
few	TRBV5-6	TRBD1	TRBJ1-5	CASSLGGTGNQPQHF	TGTGCCAGCAGCTTGGGCGGGACAGGGAATCAGCCCCAGCATTTT
-	TRBV29-1	-	TRBJ2-3	CSVTDGRGGTDTQYF	TGCAGCGTTACGGATGGCAGGGGGGGCACAGATACGCAGTATTTT
-	TRBV9	TRBD2	TRBJ2-4	CASSVESGGRGNIQYF	TGTGCCAGCAGCGTAGAAAGCGGGGGCCGAGGGAACATTCAGTACTTC
-	TRBV6-5	-	TRBJ1-1	CASSYYTVTEAFF	TGTGCCAGCAGTTACTACACAGTAACTGAAGCTTTCTTT
few	TRBV2	-	TRBJ2-5	CASREWETQYF	TGTGCCAGCAGGGAGTGGGAGACCCAGTACTTC
few	TRBV19	-	TRBJ1-5	CASSISGGPPGPQHF	TGTGCCAGTAGTATAAGTGGAGGCCCTCCCGGGCCCCAGCATTTT
-	TRBV25-1	-	TRBJ1-1	CASSTFPSEAFF	TGTGCCAGCAGTACCTTCCCTAGTGAAGCTTTCTTT
few	TRBV29-1	TRBD1	TRBJ2-7	CSAGQGKGYEQYF	TGCAGCGCGGGACAGGGAAAGGGCTACGAGCAGTACTTC
few	TRBV6-6	TRBD2	TRBJ2-3	CASASGGTSTDTQYF	TGTGCCAGCGCATCCGGGGGGACTAGCACAGATACGCAGTATTTT
-	TRBV7-7	-	TRBJ2-2	CASSPGLWGTGELFF	TGTGCTAGCAGCCCCGGACTCTGGGGTACCGGGGAGCTGTTTTTT
-	TRBV5-1	TRBD1	TRBJ2-3	CASSSQGAATDTQYF	TGCGCCAGCAGCTCACAGGGGGCGGCCACAGATACGCAGTATTTT
few	TRBV6-6	TRBD1	TRBJ1-5	CASSRGTGDGQPQHF	TGTGCCAGCAGTCGCGGGACAGGGGATGGTCAGCCCCAGCATTTT
few	TRBV7-2	-	TRBJ1-4	CASSLTSGFYEKLFF	TGTGCCAGCAGCTTAACATCAGGGTTTTATGAAAAACTGTTTTTT
-	TRBV5-6	TRBD2	TRBJ2-3	CASSLVGSGGSSDTQYF	TGTGCCAGCAGCTTGGTAGGTAGCGGGGGGTCGTCTGATACGCAGTATTTT
few	TRBV19	-	TRBJ1-5	CAKRDLPTGRPQHF	TGTGCCAAGCGGGACCTCCCGACGGGTCGGCCCCAGCATTTT
few	TRBV7-9	-	TRBJ2-1	CASPGFLSGNEQFF	TGTGCCAGCCCGGGATTCCTTAGTGGCAATGAGCAGTTCTTC
-	TRBV7-9	-	TRBJ1-6	CASSYNRDYNSPLHF	TGTGCCAGCAGTTATAACAGGGATTATAATTCACCCCTCCACTTT
few	TRBV5-6	-	TRBJ2-3	CASSVREGTQYF	TGTGCCAGCAGCGTGCGTGAGGGTACGCAGTATTTT
few	TRBV15	TRBD1	TRBJ2-7	CATSRDRGPYEQYF	TGTGCCACCAGCAGGGACAGGGGGCCATACGAGCAGTACTTC
-	TRBV7-9	TRBD2	TRBJ2-3	CASSRTSGSTDTQYF	TGTGCCAGCAGCCGGACTAGCGGGAGCACAGATACGCAGTATTTT
-	TRBV10-3	TRBD1	TRBJ2-7	CAISVTGDEQYF	TGTGCCATCAGTGTGACAGGGGACGAGCAGTACTTC
few	TRBV4-3	-	TRBJ1-6	CASSPQGVGRYSPLHF	TGCGCCAGCAGCCCCCAAGGTGTGGGGCGATATTCACCCCTCCACTTT
few	TRBV5-1	TRBD1	TRBJ1-3	CASSLRGTGAVSGNTIYF	TGCGCCAGCAGCTTGAGGGGGACAGGCGCCGTCTCTGGAAACACCATATATTTT
-	TRBV11-2	-	TRBJ2-1	CASSLGGRDRGNEQFF	TGTGCCAGCAGCTTAGGCGGGCGGGACAGAGGCAATGAGCAGTTCTTC
-	TRBV7-9	TRBD1	TRBJ2-2	CASSPGTVDTGELFF	TGTGCCAGCAGCCCAGGGACAGTGGACACCGGGGAGCTGTTTTTT
few	TRBV19	-	TRBJ1-1	CASIGPGSMNTEAFF	TGTGCCAGTATAGGCCCCGGGTCCATGAACACTGAAGCTTTCTTT
once	TRBV7-9	-	TRBJ2-7	CASSPGPGRSYEQYF	TGTGCCAGCAGCCCAGGGCCTGGAAGATCCTACGAGCAGTACTTC
-	TRBV6-5	TRBD1	TRBJ1-5	CASRVQGAGQPQHF	TGTGCCAGCAGGGTACAGGGGGCAGGGCAGCCCCAGCATTTT
-	TRBV28	-	TRBJ2-1	CASTVTGGDEQFF	TGTGCCAGCACCGTAACGGGGGGCGATGAGCAGTTCTTC
-	TRBV5-6	TRBD2	TRBJ2-7	CASSIGGGYGYEQYF	TGTGCCAGCAGCATCGGCGGGGGGTACGGCTACGAGCAGTACTTC
-	TRBV28	-	TRBJ1-5	CASSFAGTEYSNQPQHF	TGTGCCAGCAGTTTCGCGGGGACGGAGTATAGCAATCAGCCCCAGCATTTT
few	TRBV2	-	TRBJ1-2	CASSVAQGWVAHGYTF	TGTGCCAGCAGTGTGGCGCAGGGGTGGGTGGCTCATGGCTACACCTTC
-	TRBV21-1	-	TRBJ1-4	CASSSDWRGKFPTFCDEKLFF	TGTGCCAGCAGCAGTGATTGGAGGGGAAAGTTTCCTACCTTCTGCGATGAAAAACTGTTTTTT
few	TRBV27	TRBD1	TRBJ1-2	CASSWAGGNYGYTF	TGTGCCAGCAGTTGGGCAGGGGGGAACTATGGCTACACCTTC
few	TRBV10-3	-	TRBJ1-1	CAISEFRQNTEAFF	TGTGCCATCAGTGAGTTTCGACAGAACACTGAAGCTTTCTTT
few	TRBV9	-	TRBJ2-5	CASSVGGLETQYF	TGTGCCAGCAGCGTAGGAGGGCTGGAGACCCAGTACTTC
few	TRBV5-4	-	TRBJ2-2	CASSQTGTITGELFF	TGTGCCAGCAGCCAAACCGGGACAATCACCGGGGAGCTGTTTTTT
few	TRBV7-3	TRBD1	TRBJ1-1	CASSRTGGTEAFF	TGTGCCAGCAGCCGGACAGGGGGAACTGAAGCTTTCTTT
few	TRBV15	-	TRBJ1-3	CATSAAGGNTIYF	TGTGCCACCAGTGCGGCGGGTGGAAACACCATATATTTT
-	TRBV5-1	-	TRBJ1-1	CASREPGMNTEAFF	TGCGCCAGCAGGGAGCCAGGGATGAACACTGAAGCTTTCTTT
-	TRBV9	-	TRBJ2-5	CASSVATQETQYF	TGTGCCAGCAGCGTAGCAACGCAGGAGACCCAGTACTTC
few	TRBV13	-	TRBJ1-2	CASRGTGGRSGYTF	TGTGCCAGCAGGGGCACGGGGGGACGAAGTGGCTACACCTTC